This TCR beta chain was identified during a study of blood T cell repertoires in COVID-19 (dated by TCRdb to 2018 to 2020). Describing the broader study: Samples covering the acute and convalescent phases of COVID-19 were provided by collaborators in the United States, Italy and Spain. The material from the prospective study consisted of cDNA or gDNA derived from T cells, B-cell-depleted T cells, or PBMCs. Deeply sampled blood TCRbeta repertoires from subjects exposed to, actively infected with, or recovered from COVID-19 were included in the dataset. The repertoires were released in a freely available public database meant as a resource for research on the immune response to SARS-CoV-2. Samples were obtained from the ongoing ImmuneRACE study (first 160 participants) and from 1,200 or so subjects provided by 6 global collaborators. Nearly every sample came with metadata listing a de-identified subject ID, COVID-19 status, age in years and sex. Where available, HLA class I and class II types were taken from metadata supplied by the sample provider and were not determined by assay-based typing.

The collaborating institutions used their own protocols to collect whole blood in K2EDTA tubes. For TCRbeta analysis, collaborator samples were shipped as frozen whole blood, as isolated PBMCs, or as DNA extracted from either sample type. TCRbeta CDR3 regions were amplified from genomic DNA by means of the immunoSEQ Assay, a bias-controlled multiplex PCR. Under the source paper's analysis protocol: The number of nucleated cells in each sample was estimated by amplification of reference gene primers within the assay. To quantify the absolute abundance of each unique TCRbeta CDR3 rearrangement, sequence reads were collapsed and filtered. For each sample, productive Simpson clonality was calculated as the square root of Simpson's diversity index across productive rearrangements. The table was pulled from immuneACCESS by TCRdb, which kept in-frame rearrangements only. Such tables lose some clones; where checked, under half of the loss comes from unresolved V genes, and the rest has no known cause. Clone size and the V and J calls come from that table; the DNA yielded D and trimming. The sample contains about 250,000 clones, around 88% of them found a single time. More than 6.5% of the sample lies in the top ten.

This clone came up once. It lacks a known antigen. One base away there is no much larger clone; base qualities are not given. Beyond this particular receptor, the publication reports: The quantity of clinical and demographic metadata differed by source and by participant and was supplied without curation.

Material for sequencing was peripheral blood. The sequence was obtained from a man in his forties with active or convalescent COVID-19.

The CDR3: CAISGTSGRGQETQYF. DNA sequence: TGTGCCATCAGCGGGACTAGCGGGAGAGGGCAAGAGACCCAGTACTTC. The V gene is TRBV10-3 and the J gene is TRBJ2-5; 14 central nucleotides agree with TRBD2. The CDR3 runs 16 amino acids, cysteine and phenylalanine included. Just CDR3 DNA is preserved here, 48 bases in frame from base 1. V is cut back by 6 bases and J by 2 bases, with 5 bases in the junction unmatched. The CDR1 and CDR2 encoded by the germline V gene are ENHRY and SYGVKD.